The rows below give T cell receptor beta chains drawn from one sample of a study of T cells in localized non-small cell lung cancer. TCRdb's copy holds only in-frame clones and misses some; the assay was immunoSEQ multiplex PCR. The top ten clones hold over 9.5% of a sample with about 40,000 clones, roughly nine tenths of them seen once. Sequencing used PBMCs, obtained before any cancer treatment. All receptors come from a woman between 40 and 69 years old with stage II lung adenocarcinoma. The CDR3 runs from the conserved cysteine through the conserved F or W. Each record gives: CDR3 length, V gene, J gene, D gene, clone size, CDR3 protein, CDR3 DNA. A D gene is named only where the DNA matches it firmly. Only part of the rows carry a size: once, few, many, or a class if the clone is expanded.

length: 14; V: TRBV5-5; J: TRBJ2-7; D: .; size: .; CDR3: CASQFGGRLEEQYF; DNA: TGTGCCAGCCAGTTCGGGGGAAGGCTAGAAGAGCAGTACTTC
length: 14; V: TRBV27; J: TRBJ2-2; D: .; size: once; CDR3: CASSAIRSTGELFF; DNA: TGTGCCAGCAGCGCGATCAGGTCCACAGGGGAGCTGTTTTTT
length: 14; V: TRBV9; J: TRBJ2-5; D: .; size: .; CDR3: CASSPRGAGETQYF; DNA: TGTGCCAGCAGCCCCAGGGGGGCCGGAGAGACCCAGTACTTC
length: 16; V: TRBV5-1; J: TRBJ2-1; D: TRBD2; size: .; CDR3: CASSQISGGSYNEQFF; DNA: TGCGCCAGCAGCCAAATTAGCGGGGGTTCCTACAATGAGCAGTTCTTC
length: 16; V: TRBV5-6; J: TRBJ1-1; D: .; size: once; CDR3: CASSITLGDMNTEAFF; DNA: TGTGCCAGCAGCATCACCTTGGGGGATATGAACACTGAAGCTTTCTTT
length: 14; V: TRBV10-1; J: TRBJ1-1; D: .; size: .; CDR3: CASSPDIGGTEAFF; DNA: TGCGCCAGCAGCCCCGACATTGGGGGCACTGAAGCTTTCTTT
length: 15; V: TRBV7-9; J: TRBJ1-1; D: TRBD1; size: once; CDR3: CASKEGGSRYTEAFF; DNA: TGTGCCAGCAAGGAAGGGGGCAGCAGGTACACTGAAGCTTTCTTT
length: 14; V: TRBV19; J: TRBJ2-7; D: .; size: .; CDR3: CATPSWGPTYEQYF; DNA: TGTGCCACCCCATCCTGGGGCCCTACCTACGAGCAGTACTTC
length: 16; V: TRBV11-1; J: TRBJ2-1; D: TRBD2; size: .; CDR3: CASSHRRLAGLNEQFF; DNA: TGTGCCAGCAGCCACCGTAGGCTAGCGGGTCTCAATGAGCAGTTCTTC
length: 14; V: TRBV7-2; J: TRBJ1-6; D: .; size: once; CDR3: CASSLTDRDSPLHF; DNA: TGTGCCAGCAGCTTAACGGACAGAGATTCACCCCTCCACTTT
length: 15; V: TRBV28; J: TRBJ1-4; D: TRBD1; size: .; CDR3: CASRLQGALPEKLFF; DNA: TGTGCCAGCAGGCTCCAGGGGGCGCTTCCGGAAAAACTGTTTTTT
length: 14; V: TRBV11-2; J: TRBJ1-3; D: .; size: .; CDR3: CASSSSRSGNTIYF; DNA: TGTGCCAGCAGCTCTTCCCGCTCTGGAAACACCATATATTTT
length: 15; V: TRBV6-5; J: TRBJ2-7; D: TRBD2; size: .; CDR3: CASSIGFAGAYEQYF; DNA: TGTGCCAGCAGCATCGGTTTTGCGGGGGCCTACGAGCAGTACTTC
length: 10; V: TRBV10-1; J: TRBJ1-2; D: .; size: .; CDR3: CASTGYGYTF; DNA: TGCGCCAGCACCGGCTATGGCTACACCTTC
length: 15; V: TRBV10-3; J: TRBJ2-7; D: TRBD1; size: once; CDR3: CAISEGQGRAYEQYF; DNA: TGTGCCATCAGTGAGGGACAGGGGCGAGCCTACGAGCAGTACTTC
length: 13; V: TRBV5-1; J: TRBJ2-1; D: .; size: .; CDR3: CASSLRPQDEQFF; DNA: TGCGCCAGCAGCCTACGCCCCCAGGATGAGCAGTTCTTC
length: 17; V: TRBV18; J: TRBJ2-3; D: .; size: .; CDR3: CASSPRTGTASTDTQYF; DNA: TGTGCCAGCTCCCCGCGGACTGGAACAGCTAGCACAGATACGCAGTATTTT
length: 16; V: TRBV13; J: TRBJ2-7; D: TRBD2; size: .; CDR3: CASSFPTGGSSYEQYF; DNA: TGTGCCAGCAGCTTTCCGACGGGGGGGAGCTCCTACGAGCAGTACTTC
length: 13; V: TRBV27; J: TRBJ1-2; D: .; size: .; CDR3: CASSFDALYGYTF; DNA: TGTGCCAGCAGTTTTGACGCTCTCTATGGCTACACCTTC
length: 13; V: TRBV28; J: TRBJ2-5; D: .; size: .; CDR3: CASSHPNQETQYF; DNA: TGTGCCAGTTCACACCCTAACCAAGAGACCCAGTACTTC
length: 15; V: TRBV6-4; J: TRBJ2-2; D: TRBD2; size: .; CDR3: CASSDLAGNTGELFF; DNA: TGTGCCAGCAGTGACCTAGCGGGAAACACCGGGGAGCTGTTTTTT
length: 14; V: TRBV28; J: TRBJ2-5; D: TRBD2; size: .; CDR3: CASSPTSGQETQYF; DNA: TGTGCCAGCAGCCCGACTAGCGGGCAAGAGACCCAGTACTTC
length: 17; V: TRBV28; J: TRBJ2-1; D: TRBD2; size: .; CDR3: CASSPTPSGRRLGEQFF; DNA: TGTGCCAGCAGCCCAACCCCCAGCGGGAGGCGTTTGGGTGAGCAGTTCTTC
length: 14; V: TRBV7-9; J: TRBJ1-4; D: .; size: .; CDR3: CASSLAGTVEKLFF; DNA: TGTGCCAGCAGCTTAGCGGGGACCGTCGAAAAACTGTTTTTT
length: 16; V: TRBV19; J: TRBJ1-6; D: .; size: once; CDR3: CASSISISGGGSPLHF; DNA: TGTGCCAGTAGTATTTCAATATCCGGAGGAGGATCACCCCTCCACTTT
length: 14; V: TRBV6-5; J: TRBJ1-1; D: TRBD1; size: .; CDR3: CASNYRGQDTEAFF; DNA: TGTGCCAGCAACTACAGGGGGCAGGACACTGAAGCTTTCTTT
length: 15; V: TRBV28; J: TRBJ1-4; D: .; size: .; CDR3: CASSLTTGIPEKLFF; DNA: TGTGCCAGCAGTCTCACCACAGGGATCCCCGAAAAACTGTTTTTT
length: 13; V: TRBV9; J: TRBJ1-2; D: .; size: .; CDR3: CASSVGSNYGYTF; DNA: TGTGCCAGCAGCGTAGGGAGCAACTATGGCTACACCTTC
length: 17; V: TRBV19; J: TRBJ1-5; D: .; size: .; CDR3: CASTSIDRPASNQPQHF; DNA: TGTGCCAGTACCTCCATTGACAGGCCGGCGAGCAATCAGCCCCAGCATTTT
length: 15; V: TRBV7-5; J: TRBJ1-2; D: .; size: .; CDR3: CVRSFCSTVSYGYTF; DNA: TGTGTCAGAAGCTTCTGTTCGACGGTGAGCTATGGCTACACCTTC
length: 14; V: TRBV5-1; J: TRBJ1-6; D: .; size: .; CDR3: CASSPQVGNSPLHF; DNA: TGCGCCAGCAGCCCTCAAGTAGGGAATTCACCCCTCCACTTT
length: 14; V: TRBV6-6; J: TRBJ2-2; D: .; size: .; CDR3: CASSYSPNTGELFF; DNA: TGTGCCAGCAGTTACTCACCGAACACCGGGGAGCTGTTTTTT
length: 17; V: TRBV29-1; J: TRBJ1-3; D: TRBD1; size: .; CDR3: CSVEDLSGQGSGNTIYF; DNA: TGCAGCGTTGAAGATCTTTCGGGACAGGGCTCTGGAAACACCATATATTTT
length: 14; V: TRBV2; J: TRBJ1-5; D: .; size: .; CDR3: CASRPAGVGQPQHF; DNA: TGTGCCAGCAGGCCGGCAGGGGTTGGGCAGCCCCAGCATTTT
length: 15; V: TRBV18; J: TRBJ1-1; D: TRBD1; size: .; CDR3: CASSPLQGAGTEAFF; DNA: TGTGCCAGCTCACCGTTACAGGGGGCTGGGACTGAAGCTTTCTTT
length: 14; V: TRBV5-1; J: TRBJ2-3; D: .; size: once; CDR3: CASSFQASSDTQYF; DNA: TGCGCCAGCAGCTTCCAGGCTAGCTCGGATACGCAGTATTTT
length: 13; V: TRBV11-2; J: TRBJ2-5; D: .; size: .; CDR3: CASSLAGTETQYF; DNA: TGTGCCAGCAGCCTCGCGGGGACGGAGACCCAGTACTTC
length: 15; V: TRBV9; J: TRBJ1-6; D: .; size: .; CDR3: CASSVVDADNSPLHF; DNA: TGTGCCAGCAGCGTAGTGGACGCCGATAATTCACCCCTCCACTTT
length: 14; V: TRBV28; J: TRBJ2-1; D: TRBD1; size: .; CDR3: CASRVQGNWNEQFF; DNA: TGTGCCAGCAGGGTACAGGGGAACTGGAATGAGCAGTTCTTC
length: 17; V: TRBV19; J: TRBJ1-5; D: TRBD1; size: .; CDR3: CASSGFGQGSSNQPQHF; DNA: TGTGCCAGTAGTGGATTCGGACAGGGATCGTCAAACCAGCCCCAGCATTTT
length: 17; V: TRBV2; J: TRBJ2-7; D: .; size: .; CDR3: CASKGGRGVPTDYEQYF; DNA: TGTGCCAGCAAGGGGGGGAGGGGAGTACCCACAGACTACGAGCAGTACTTC
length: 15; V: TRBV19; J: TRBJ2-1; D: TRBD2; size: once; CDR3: CASSISSGSPNEQFF; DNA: TGTGCCAGTAGTATAAGTAGCGGGAGCCCCAATGAGCAGTTCTTC
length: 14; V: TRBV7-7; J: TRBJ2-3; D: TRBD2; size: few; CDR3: CASSPGLGSDTQYF; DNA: TGTGCCAGCAGTCCGGGACTAGGGTCCGATACGCAGTATTTT